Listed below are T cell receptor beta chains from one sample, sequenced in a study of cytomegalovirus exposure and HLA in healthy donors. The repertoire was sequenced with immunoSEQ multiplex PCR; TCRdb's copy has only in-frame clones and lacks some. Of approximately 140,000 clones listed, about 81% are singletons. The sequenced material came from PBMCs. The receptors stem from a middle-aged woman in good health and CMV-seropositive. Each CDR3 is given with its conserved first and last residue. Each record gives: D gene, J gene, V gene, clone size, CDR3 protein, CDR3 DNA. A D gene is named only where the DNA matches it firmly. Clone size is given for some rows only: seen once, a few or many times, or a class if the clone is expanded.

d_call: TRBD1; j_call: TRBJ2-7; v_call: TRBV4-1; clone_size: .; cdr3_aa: CASSQNSLRGGREQYF; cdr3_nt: TGCGCCAGCAGCCAAAATTCCCTTCGAGGGGGCAGGGAGCAGTACTTC
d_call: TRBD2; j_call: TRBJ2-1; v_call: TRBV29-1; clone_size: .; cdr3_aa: CSVEDRGEHDEQFF; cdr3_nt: TGCAGCGTTGAAGATCGGGGGGAACACGATGAGCAGTTCTTC
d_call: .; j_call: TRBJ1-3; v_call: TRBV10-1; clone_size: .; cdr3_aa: CASSESFVQDHFSGNTIYF; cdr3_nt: TGCGCCAGCAGTGAGTCTTTTGTACAGGACCATTTCTCTGGAAACACCATATATTTT
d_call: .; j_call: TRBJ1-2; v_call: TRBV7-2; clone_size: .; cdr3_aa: CASSLDSYGYTF; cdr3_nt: TGTGCCAGCAGCTTAGACAGCTATGGCTACACCTTC
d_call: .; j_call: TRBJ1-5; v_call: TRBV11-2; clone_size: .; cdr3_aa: CASSLGQGSPQHF; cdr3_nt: TGTGCCAGCAGCTTAGGGCAGGGGTCGCCCCAGCATTTT
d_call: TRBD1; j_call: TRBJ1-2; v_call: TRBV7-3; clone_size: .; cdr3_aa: CASSFYGGTGGRKSYGYTF; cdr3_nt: TGTGCCAGCAGCTTTTACGGCGGGACAGGGGGCAGGAAGTCCTATGGCTACACCTTC
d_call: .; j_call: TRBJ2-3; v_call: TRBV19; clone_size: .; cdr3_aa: CASSLSSVGDTQYF; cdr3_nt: TGTGCCAGTAGTCTCTCGTCCGTCGGAGATACGCAGTATTTT
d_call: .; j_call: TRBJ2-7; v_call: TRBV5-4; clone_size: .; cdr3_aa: CASSLAGSYEQYF; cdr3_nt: TGTGCCAGCAGCTTGGCGGGGTCCTACGAGCAGTACTTC
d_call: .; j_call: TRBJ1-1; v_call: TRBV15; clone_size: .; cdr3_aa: CATSRERLMNTEAFF; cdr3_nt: TGTGCCACCAGCAGAGAACGACTTATGAACACTGAAGCTTTCTTT
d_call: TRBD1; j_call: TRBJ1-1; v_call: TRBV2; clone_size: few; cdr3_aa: CASREGQTNTEAFF; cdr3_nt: TGTGCCAGCAGAGAGGGACAGACGAACACTGAAGCTTTCTTT
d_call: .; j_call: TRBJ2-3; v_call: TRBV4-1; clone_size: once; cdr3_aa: CASSQDSTPYSTDTQYF; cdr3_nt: TGCGCCAGCAGCCAAGATTCGACACCCTATAGCACAGATACGCAGTATTTT
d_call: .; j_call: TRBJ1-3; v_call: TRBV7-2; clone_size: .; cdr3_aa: CASSLDIRANSSGNTIYF; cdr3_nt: TGTGCCAGCAGCTTAGATATCAGGGCAAACAGCTCTGGAAACACCATATATTTT
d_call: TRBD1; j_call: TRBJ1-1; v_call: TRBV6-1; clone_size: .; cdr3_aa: CASSEVPGTGGRRAFF; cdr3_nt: TGTGCCAGCAGTGAAGTTCCCGGGACAGGGGGCCGTCGGGCTTTCTTT
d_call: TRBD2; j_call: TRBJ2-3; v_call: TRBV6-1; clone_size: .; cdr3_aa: CASSTSGGALDTQYF; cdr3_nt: TGTGCCAGCAGTACTAGCGGGGGGGCCCTGGATACGCAGTATTTT
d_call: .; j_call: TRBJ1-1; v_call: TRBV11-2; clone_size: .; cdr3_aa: CASSLGEGRDTEAFF; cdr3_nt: TGTGCCAGCAGCCTAGGGGAGGGCAGGGACACTGAAGCTTTCTTT
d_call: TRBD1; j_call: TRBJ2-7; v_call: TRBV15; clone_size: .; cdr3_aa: CATSTGTGVPYEQYF; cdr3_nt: TGTGCCACCAGCACCGGGACAGGGGTCCCCTACGAGCAGTACTTC
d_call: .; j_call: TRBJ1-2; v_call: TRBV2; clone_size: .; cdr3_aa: CASIGAGNLYGYTF; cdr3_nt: TGTGCCAGCATTGGGGCAGGGAATCTCTATGGCTACACCTTC